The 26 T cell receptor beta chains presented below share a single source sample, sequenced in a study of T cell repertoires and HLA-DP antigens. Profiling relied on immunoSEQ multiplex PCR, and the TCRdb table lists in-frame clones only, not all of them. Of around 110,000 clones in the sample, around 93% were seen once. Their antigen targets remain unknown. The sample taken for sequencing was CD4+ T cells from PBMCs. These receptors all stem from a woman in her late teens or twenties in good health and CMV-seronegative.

CDR3 bases: TGTGCCAGCAGCCTAGGGGCGATACTGGAGACCCAGTACTTC. Protein: CASSLGAILETQYF. V and J are TRBV7-2 and TRBJ2-5; possibly TRBD1 for D (5 bases). Trimming took 5 bases from V and 5 from J, leaving 15 bases between them. The CDR3 contains 14 residues. Germline CDR1 reads SGHTA; CDR2 reads FQGNSA.

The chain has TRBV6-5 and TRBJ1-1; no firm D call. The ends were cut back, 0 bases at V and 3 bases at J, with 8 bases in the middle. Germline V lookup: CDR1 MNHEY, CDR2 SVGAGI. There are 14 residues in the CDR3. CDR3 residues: CASSYSGTHTEAFF. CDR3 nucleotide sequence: TGTGCCAGCAGTTACTCGGGCACCCACACTGAAGCTTTCTTT.

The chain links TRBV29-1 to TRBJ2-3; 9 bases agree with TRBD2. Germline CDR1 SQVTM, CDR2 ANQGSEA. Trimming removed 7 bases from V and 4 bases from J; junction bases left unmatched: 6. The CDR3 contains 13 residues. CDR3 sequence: CSGLSGGSDTQYF. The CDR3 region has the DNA TGCAGCGGCCTTAGCGGGGGATCAGATACGCAGTATTTT.

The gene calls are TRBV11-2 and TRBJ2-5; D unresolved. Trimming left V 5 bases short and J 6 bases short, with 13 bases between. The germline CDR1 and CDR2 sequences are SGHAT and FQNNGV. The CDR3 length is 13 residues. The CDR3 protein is CASSQVVAKTQYF. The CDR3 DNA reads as TGTGCCAGCAGCCAAGTAGTGGCAAAGACCCAGTACTTC.

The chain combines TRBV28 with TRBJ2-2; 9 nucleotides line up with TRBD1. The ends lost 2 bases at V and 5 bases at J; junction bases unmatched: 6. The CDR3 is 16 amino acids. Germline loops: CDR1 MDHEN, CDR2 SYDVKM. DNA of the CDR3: TGTGCCAGCAGTTTAACCGGGACAGGGCCGACCGGGGAGCTGTTTTTT. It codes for CASSLTGTGPTGELFF.

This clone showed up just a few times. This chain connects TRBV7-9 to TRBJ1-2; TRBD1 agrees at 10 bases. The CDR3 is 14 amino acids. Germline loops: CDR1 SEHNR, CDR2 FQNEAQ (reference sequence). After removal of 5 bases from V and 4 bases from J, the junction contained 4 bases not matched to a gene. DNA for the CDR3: TGTGCCAGCAGCCGGGGACAGGGGTCCTATGGCTACACCTTC. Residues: CASSRGQGSYGYTF.

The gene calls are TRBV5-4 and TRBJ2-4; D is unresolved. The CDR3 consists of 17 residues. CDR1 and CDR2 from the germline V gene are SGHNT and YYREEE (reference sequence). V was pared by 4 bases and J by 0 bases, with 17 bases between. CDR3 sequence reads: CASSPSVQRVAKNIQYF. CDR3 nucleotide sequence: TGTGCCAGCAGCCCGTCAGTACAGAGAGTAGCCAAAAACATTCAGTACTTC.

CDR3 nucleotides: TGCGCCAGCAGCTGGGGGGGCCAAGAGACCCAGTACTTC. This translates into CASSWGGQETQYF. The V gene is TRBV5-1, the J gene TRBJ2-5; 7 bases fit TRBD2. CDR1 is SGHRS, CDR2 YFSETQ, per germline. V lost 3 bases to trimming and J lost 1 base; unmatched junction nucleotides: 0. CDR3 length: 13 residues.

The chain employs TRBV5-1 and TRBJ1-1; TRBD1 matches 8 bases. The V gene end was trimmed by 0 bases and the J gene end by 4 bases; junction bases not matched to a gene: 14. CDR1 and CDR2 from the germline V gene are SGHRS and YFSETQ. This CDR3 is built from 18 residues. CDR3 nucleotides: TGCGCCAGCAGCTTGGGCCTGAGTCCAGGGGGCCGTGGCACTGAAGCTTTCTTT. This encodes CASSLGLSPGGRGTEAFF.

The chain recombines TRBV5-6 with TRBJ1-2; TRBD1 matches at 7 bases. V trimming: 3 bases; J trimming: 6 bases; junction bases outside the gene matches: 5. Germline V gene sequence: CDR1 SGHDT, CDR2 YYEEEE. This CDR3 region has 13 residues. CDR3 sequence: CASSSATGHGYTF. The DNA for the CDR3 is TGTGCCAGCAGCTCGGCGACAGGGCATGGCTACACCTTC.

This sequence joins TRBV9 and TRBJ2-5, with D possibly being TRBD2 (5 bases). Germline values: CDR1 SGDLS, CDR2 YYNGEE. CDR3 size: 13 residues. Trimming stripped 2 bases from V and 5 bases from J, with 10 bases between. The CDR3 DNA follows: TGTGCCAGCAGCGTTGATAGGGAGGAGACCCAGTACTTC. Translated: CASSVDREETQYF.

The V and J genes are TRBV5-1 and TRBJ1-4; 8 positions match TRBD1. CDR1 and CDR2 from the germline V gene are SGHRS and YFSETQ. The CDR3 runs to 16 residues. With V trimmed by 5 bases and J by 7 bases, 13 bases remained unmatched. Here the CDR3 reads CASRSTGGFDGEKLFF. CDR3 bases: TGCGCCAGCAGATCTACAGGGGGTTTCGATGGTGAAAAACTGTTTTTT.

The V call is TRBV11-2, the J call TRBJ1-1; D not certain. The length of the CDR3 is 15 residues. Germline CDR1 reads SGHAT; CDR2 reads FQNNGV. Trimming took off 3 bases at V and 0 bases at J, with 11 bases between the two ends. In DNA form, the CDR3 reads TGTGCCAGCAGCTTCCCAGGTTTTCTGAACACTGAAGCTTTCTTT. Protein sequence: CASSFPGFLNTEAFF.

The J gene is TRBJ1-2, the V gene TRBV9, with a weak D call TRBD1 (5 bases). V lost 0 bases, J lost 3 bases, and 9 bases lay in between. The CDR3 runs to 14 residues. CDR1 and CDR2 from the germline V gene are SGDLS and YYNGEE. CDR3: CASSVDRSDYGYTF. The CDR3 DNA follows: TGTGCCAGCAGCGTAGACAGGTCTGACTATGGCTACACCTTC. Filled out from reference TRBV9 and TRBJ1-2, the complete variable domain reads DSGVTQTPKHLITATGQRVTLRCSPRSGDLSVYWYQQSLDQGLQFLIQYYNGEERAKGNILERFSAQQFPDLHSELNLSSLELGDSALYFCASSVDRSDYGYTFGSGTRLTVV.

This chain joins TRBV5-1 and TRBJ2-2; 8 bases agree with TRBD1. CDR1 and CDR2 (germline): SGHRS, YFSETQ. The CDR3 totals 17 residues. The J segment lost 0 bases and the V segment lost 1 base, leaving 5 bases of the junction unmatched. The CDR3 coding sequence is TGCGCCAGCAGCTTGCAGGGGGCGTTCTCGAACACCGGGGAGCTGTTTTTT. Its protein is CASSLQGAFSNTGELFF.

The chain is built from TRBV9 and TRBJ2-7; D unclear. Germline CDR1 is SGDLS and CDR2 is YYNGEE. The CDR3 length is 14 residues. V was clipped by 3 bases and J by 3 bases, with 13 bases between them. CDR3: CASSDRGAGYEQYV. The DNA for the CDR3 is TGTGCCAGCAGCGACAGAGGAGCCGGCTACGAGCAGTACGTC.

CDR3: CASITRERGQETQYF. CDR3 DNA: TGTGCCAGCATCACGAGAGAGAGAGGACAAGAGACCCAGTACTTC. The V gene is TRBV2, the J gene TRBJ2-5, with D uncertain. The germline V gene has CDR1 SNHLY and CDR2 FYNNEI. The CDR3 covers 15 residues. V lost 7 bases to trimming and J lost 2 bases, with 17 bases between them.

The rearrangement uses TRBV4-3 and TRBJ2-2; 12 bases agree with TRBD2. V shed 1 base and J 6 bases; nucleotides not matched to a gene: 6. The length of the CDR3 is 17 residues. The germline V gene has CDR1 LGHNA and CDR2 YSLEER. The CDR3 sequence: CASSQGGGTSGPGELFF. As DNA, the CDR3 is TGCGCCAGCAGCCAAGGGGGAGGGACTAGCGGGCCCGGGGAGCTGTTTTTT.

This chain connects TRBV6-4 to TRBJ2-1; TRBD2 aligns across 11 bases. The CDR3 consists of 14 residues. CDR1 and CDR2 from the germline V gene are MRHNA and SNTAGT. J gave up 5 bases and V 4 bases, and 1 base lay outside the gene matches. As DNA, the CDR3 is TGTGCCAGCAGTGCTAGCGGGGGGAACAATGAGCAGTTCTTC. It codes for CASSASGGNNEQFF.

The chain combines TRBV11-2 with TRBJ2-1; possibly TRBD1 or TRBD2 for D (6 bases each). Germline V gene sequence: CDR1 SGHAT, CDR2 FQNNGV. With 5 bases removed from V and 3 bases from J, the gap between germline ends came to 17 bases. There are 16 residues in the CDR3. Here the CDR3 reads CASSPRGGRVYNEQFF. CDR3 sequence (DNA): TGTGCCAGCAGCCCTCGAGGGGGGCGCGTCTACAATGAGCAGTTCTTC.

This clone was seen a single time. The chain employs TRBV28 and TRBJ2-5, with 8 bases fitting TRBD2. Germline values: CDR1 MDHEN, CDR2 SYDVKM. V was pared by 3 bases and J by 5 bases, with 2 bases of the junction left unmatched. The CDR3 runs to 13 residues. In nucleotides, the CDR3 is TGTGCCAGCAGTTTCCCTAGCGGGGAGACCCAGTACTTC. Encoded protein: CASSFPSGETQYF.

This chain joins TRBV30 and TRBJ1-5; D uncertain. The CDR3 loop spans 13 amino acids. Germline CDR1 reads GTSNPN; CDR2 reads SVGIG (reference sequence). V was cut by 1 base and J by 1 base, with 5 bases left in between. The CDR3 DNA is TGTGCCTGGAGTGGTGAGAGCAATCAGCCCCAGCATTTT. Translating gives CAWSGESNQPQHF.

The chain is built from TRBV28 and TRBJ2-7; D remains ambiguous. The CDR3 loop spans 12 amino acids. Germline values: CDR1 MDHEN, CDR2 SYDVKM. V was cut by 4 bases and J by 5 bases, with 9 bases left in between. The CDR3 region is CASSSSPHEQYF. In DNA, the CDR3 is TGTGCCAGCAGTTCCTCCCCCCACGAGCAGTACTTC.

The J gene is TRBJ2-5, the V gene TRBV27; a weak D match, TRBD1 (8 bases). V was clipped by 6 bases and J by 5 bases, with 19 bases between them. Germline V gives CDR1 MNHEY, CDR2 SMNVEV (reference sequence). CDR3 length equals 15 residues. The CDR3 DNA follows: TGTGCCAGCAGGGTAGGACAGGGAGGGGTTGAGACCCAGTACTTC. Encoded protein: CASRVGQGGVETQYF.

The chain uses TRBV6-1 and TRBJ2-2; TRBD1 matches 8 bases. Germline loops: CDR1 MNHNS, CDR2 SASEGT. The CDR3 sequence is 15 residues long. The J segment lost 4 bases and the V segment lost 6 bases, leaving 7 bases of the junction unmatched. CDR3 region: CASSLDRAGTGELFF. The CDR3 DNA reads TGTGCCAGCAGCTTGGACAGGGCGGGCACCGGGGAGCTGTTTTTT.

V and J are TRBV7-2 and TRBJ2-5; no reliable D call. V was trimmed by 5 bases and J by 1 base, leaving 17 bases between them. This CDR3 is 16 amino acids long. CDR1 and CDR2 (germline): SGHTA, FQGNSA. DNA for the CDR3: TGTGCCAGCAGCCAACCTTATGACTTTACCCAAGAGACCCAGTACTTC. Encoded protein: CASSQPYDFTQETQYF.